Following are 14 T cell receptor beta chains from one sample sequenced in a study of T-cell reconstitution after alpha-beta-depleted transplantation in children. During its preparation, the TCRbeta library received unique molecular identifiers. MiXCR, run by TCRdb on the PCR reads, gives a single entry per CDR3 protein. Counted here are 200,000 or so distinct CDR3 sequences, about 8.7% occurring once; the ten biggest clones make up about a third. The sample was PBMCs, mostly from graft donor cells, taken 360 days after TCRalphabeta/CD19-depleted stem cell transplant. These receptors were obtained from a male patient aged 2 to 10 who had a stem cell transplant for acute myeloid leukemia, so the T cells may come from the graft donor.

This clonotype was detected ten times or more. This rearrangement joins TRBV3-1 to TRBJ2-5; D is possibly TRBD2 (6 bases). Germline V CDR1 and CDR2: LGHDT, YNNKEL (reference sequence). The CDR3 runs to 15 residues. V shed 0 bases and J shed 2 bases, with 10 bases lying between them. CDR3 in amino acids: CASSQDDLAQETQYF. Written as DNA, the CDR3 is TGTGCCAGCAGCCAAGATGACCTAGCGCAAGAGACCCAGTACTTC.

The sample holds a few counts of this clonotype. The genes are TRBV7-9 and TRBJ2-5; weak D call: TRBD2 (7 bases). Trimming took 4 bases from V and 8 from J, leaving 11 bases between them. The CDR3 loop spans 12 amino acids. CDR1 and CDR2 from the germline V gene are SEHNR and FQNEAQ (reference sequence). The CDR3 sequence is CASSSGGPTQYF. The CDR3 DNA reads TGTGCCAGCAGCTCCGGGGGGCCAACCCAGTACTTC. Using reference TRBV7-9 and TRBJ2-5 for the parts outside the CDR3, the full variable domain is DTGVSQNPRHKITKRGQNVTFRCDPISEHNRLYWYRQTLGQGPEFLTYFQNEAQLEKSRLLSDRFSAERPKGSFSTLEIQRTEQGDSAMYLCASSSGGPTQYFGPGTRLLVL.

This clonotype has at least ten counts. V gene TRBV12-3 or TRBV12-4 combines with J gene TRBJ2-1, with 8 bases matching TRBD2. Germline trimming cut 3 bases from V and 4 bases from J; bases unmatched to any gene: 5. The CDR3 consists of 15 residues. The CDR3 reads CASSFSGGSYNEQFF. Written as DNA, the CDR3 is TGTGCCAGCAGTTTTTCGGGGGGGTCGTACAATGAGCAGTTCTTC.

This clonotype was recorded at least ten times. The V call is TRBV3-1, the J call TRBJ1-1; weak D call: TRBD1 (5 bases). The CDR3 is 16 amino acids. Germline V gene lookup returns CDR1 LGHDT and CDR2 YNNKEL (reference sequence). V gave up 4 bases and J gave up 0 bases, with 15 bases separating them. The CDR3 spells CASSPGGGTLNTEAFF. The CDR3 DNA reads as TGTGCCAGCAGCCCCGGCGGGGGGACGCTGAACACTGAAGCTTTCTTT. The full variable domain, in which reference TRBV3-1 and TRBJ1-1 provide the parts outside the CDR3, is DTAVSQTPKYLVTQMGNDKSIKCEQNLGHDTMYWYKQDSKKFLKIMFSYNNKELIINETVPNRFSPKSPDKAHLNLHINSLELGDSAVYFCASSPGGGTLNTEAFFGQGTRLTVV.

This clonotype occurred a few times. The V and J genes are TRBV20-1 and TRBJ2-5; D is ambiguous. V gave up 1 base and J gave up 3 bases, with 9 bases separating them. Germline V gene sequence: CDR1 DFQATT, CDR2 SNEGSKA (reference sequence). This CDR3 has 13 residues. The CDR3 sequence: CSARVRFKETQYF. In DNA, the CDR3 is TGCAGTGCTAGAGTCAGATTTAAAGAGACCCAGTACTTC.

The chain joins TRBV2 to TRBJ2-3; the D gene is possibly TRBD2 (5 bases). V gave up 6 bases and J gave up 6 bases, with 13 bases separating them. The germline gives CDR1 SNHLY, CDR2 FYNNEI. The length of the CDR3 is 13 residues. The CDR3 nucleotides are TGTGCCAGCAGCAAACGGGGTTTTGATACGCAGTATTTT. This codes for CASSKRGFDTQYF. Drawing the rest from reference TRBV2 and TRBJ2-3, the complete variable domain is EPEVTQTPSHQVTQMGQEVILRCVPISNHLYFYWYRQILGQKVEFLVSFYNNEISEKSEIFDDQFSVERPDGSNFTLKIRSTKLEDSAMYFCASSKRGFDTQYFGPGTRLTVL.

The J gene is TRBJ2-1, the V gene TRBV18; 7 nucleotides match TRBD2. Germline values: CDR1 KGHSH, CDR2 LQKENI. Trimming cost V 6 bases and J 8 bases; bases outside gene matches: 10. The CDR3 totals 14 residues. The CDR3 region is CASSGGKALDEQFF. The CDR3 nucleotides read TGTGCCAGCTCGGGGGGGAAAGCGTTGGATGAGCAGTTCTTC.

The chain recombines TRBV9 with TRBJ1-6; tentatively, D is TRBD1 (5 bases). Germline V CDR1 and CDR2: SGDLS, YYNGEE. V was clipped by 4 bases and J by 10 bases, with 15 bases between them. The CDR3 runs 14 residues. The CDR3 DNA is TGTGCCAGCAGCACGGGACGGCTGGGCTCACCCCTCCACTTT. It yields the protein CASSTGRLGSPLHF.

This clonotype was seen a few times. This sequence joins TRBV5-1 and TRBJ2-1, with D hard to call. Germline values: CDR1 SGHRS, CDR2 YFSETQ. Deletions cut 0 bases from V and 4 bases from J, with 8 bases between. CDR3 length equals 14 residues. The CDR3: CASSLDGEYNEQFF. DNA for the CDR3: TGCGCCAGCAGCTTGGATGGGGAATACAATGAGCAGTTCTTC.

This sequence joins TRBV11-3 and TRBJ2-1; D might be TRBD2 (5 bases). The germline V and J ends were trimmed by 4 bases and 5 bases, with 27 bases remaining between them. CDR1 and CDR2 from the germline V gene are SGHNT and YENEEA. There are 19 residues in the CDR3. Here the CDR3 reads CASSSPAERSHRPHNEQFF. The CDR3 DNA sequence: TGTGCCAGCAGCTCCCCCGCGGAGCGGAGTCACCGCCCCCACAATGAGCAGTTCTTC.

There are many counts of this clonotype. V is TRBV7-8 and J is TRBJ2-1; D remains unclear. V lost 6 bases, J lost 1 base, and 13 bases lay in between. The CDR3 covers 15 residues. Germline V gene data show CDR1 as SGHVS and CDR2 as FQNEAQ. The CDR3 DNA sequence: TGTGCCAGCAGTTCACTTCGGGTTTCCTACAATGAGCAGTTCTTC. Amino acid sequence: CASSSLRVSYNEQFF.

This clonotype was observed a handful of times. This chain links TRBV20-1 with TRBJ1-1, with no clear D. V lost 2 bases and J 6 bases, leaving 13 bases between the germline ends. Germline V CDR1 and CDR2: DFQATT, SNEGSKA (reference sequence). The CDR3 runs 13 residues. CDR3 in amino acids: CSARYRGIPEAFF. As DNA, the CDR3 is TGCAGTGCTAGATACCGTGGGATTCCTGAAGCTTTCTTT.

The sample holds a few counts of this clonotype. The chain joins TRBV12-3 or TRBV12-4 to TRBJ2-1, with D perhaps matching TRBD2 (6 bases). The CDR3 covers 16 residues. The V and J ends lost 5 bases and 8 bases respectively, with 22 bases between them. The CDR3, as DNA: TGTGCCAGCAGTGGAATCTGGGGGAGGACGATGGATGAGCAGTTCTTC. This translates into CASSGIWGRTMDEQFF.

The J gene is TRBJ2-7, the V gene TRBV4-2; D remains ambiguous. This CDR3 comprises 11 residues. With 10 bases removed from V and 2 bases from J, the gap between germline ends came to 9 bases. Per germline, CDR1 LGHNA and CDR2 YNFKEQ. This CDR3 reads CATVLTYEQYF. The CDR3, as DNA: TGTGCCACGGTTTTAACCTACGAGCAGTACTTC.